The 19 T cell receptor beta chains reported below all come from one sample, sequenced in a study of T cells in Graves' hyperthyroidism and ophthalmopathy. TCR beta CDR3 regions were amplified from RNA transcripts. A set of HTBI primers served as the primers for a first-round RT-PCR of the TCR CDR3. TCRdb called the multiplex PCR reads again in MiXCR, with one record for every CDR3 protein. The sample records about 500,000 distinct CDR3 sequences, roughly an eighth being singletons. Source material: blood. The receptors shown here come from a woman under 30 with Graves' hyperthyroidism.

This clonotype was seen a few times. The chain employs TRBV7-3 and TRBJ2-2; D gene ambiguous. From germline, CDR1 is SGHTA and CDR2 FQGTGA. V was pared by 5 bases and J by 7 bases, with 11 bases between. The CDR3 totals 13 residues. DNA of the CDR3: TGTGCCAGCAGCCGCCGTGGAGTCGGGGAGCTGTTTTTT. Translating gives CASSRRGVGELFF.

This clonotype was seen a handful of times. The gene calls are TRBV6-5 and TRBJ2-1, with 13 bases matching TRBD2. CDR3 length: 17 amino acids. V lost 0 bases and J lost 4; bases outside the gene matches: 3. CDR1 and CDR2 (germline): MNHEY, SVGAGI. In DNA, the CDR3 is TGTGCCAGCAGTTACTCGGGACTAGCGGGGACTTACAATGAGCAGTTCTTC. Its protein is CASSYSGLAGTYNEQFF.

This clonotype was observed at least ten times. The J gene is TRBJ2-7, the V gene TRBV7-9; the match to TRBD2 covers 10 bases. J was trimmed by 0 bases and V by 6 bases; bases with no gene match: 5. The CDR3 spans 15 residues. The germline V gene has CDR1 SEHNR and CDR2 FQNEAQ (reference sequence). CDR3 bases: TGTGCCAGCAGTCGTAGCGGGAGGAGCTCCTACGAGCAGTACTTC. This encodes CASSRSGRSSYEQYF. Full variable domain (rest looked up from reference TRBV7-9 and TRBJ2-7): DTGVSQNPRHKITKRGQNVTFRCDPISEHNRLYWYRQTLGQGPEFLTYFQNEAQLEKSRLLSDRFSAERPKGSFSTLEIQRTEQGDSAMYLCASSRSGRSSYEQYFGPGTRLTVT.

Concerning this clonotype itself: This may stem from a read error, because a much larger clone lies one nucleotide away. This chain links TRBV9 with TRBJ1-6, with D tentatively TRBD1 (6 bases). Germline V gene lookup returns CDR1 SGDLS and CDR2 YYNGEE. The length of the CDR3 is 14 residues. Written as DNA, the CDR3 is TGTCCCAGCAGCGTAGGGGGAACTAATTCACCCCTCCACTTT. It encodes CPSSVGGTNSPLHF.

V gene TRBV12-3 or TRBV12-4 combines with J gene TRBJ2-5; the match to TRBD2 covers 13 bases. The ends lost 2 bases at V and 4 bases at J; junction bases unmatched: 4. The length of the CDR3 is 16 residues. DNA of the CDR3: TGTGCCAGCAGTTTAACTAGCGGGGGGGCGGGAGAGACCCAGTACTTC. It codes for CASSLTSGGAGETQYF.

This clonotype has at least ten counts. This CDR3 is CASSEGQVEGYTF. For the CDR3, the DNA is TGTGCCAGCAGTGAAGGTCAGGTGGAAGGCTACACCTTC. This chain joins TRBV2 and TRBJ1-2; D uncertain. The V and J ends lost 1 base and 8 bases respectively, with 11 bases between them. CDR3 length: 13 amino acids. From germline, CDR1 is SNHLY and CDR2 FYNNEI.

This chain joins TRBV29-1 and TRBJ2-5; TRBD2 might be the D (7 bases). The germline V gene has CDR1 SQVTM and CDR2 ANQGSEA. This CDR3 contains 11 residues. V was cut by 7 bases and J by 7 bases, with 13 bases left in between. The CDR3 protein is CSAEGGGTQYF. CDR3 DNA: TGCAGCGCAGAGGGGGGGGGGACCCAGTACTTC.

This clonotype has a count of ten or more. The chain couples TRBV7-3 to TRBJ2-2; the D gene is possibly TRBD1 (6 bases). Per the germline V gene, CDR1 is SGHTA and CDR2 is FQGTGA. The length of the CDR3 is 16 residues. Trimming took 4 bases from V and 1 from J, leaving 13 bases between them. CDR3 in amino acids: CASSWVTGMNTGELFF. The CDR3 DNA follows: TGTGCCAGCAGCTGGGTAACAGGGATGAACACCGGGGAGCTGTTTTTT.

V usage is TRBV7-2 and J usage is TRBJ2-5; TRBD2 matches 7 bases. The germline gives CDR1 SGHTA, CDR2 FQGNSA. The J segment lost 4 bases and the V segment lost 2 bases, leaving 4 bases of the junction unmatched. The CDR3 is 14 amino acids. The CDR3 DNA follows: TGTGCCAGCAGCTTACCGCGGGAGCGAGAGACCCAGTACTTC. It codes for CASSLPRERETQYF. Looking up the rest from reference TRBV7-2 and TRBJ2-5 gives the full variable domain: GAGVSQSPSNKVTEKGKDVELRCDPISGHTALYWYRQSLGQGLEFLIYFQGNSAPDKSGLPSDRFSAERTGGSVSTLTIQRTQQEDSAVYLCASSLPRERETQYFGPGTRLLVL.

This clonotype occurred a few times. Here the CDR3 DNA reads TGTGCCTGGAATTCCAGGGTCCTAAGGTCACCCCTCCACTTT. It specifies CAWNSRVLRSPLHF. This sequence joins TRBV30 and TRBJ1-6; D possibly corresponds to TRBD1 (5 bases). The CDR3 is 14 amino acids. CDR1 is GTSNPN and CDR2 is SVGIG in the germline V gene (reference sequence). V was shortened by 4 bases and J by 10 bases, with 17 bases between the two germline ends.

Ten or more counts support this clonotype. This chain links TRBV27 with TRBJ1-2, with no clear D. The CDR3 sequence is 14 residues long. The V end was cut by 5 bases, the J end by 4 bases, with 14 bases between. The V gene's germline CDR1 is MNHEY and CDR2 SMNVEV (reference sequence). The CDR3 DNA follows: TGTGCCAGCAGTCCGCGGACCGGACCCTATGGCTACACCTTC. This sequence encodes CASSPRTGPYGYTF.

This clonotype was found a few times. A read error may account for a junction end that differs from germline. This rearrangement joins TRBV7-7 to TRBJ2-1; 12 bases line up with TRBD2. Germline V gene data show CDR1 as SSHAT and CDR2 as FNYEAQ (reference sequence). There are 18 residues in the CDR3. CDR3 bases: TGTGCTAGCAGCTTAAGACTAGCGGGAGAGTCCGTCTACAATGAGCAGTTCTTC. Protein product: CASSLRLAGESVYNEQFF.

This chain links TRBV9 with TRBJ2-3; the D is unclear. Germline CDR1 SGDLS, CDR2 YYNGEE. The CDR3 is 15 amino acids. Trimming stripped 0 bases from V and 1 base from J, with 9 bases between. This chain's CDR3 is CASSVEASGTDTQYF. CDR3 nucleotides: TGTGCCAGCAGCGTAGAGGCTAGTGGCACAGATACGCAGTATTTT.

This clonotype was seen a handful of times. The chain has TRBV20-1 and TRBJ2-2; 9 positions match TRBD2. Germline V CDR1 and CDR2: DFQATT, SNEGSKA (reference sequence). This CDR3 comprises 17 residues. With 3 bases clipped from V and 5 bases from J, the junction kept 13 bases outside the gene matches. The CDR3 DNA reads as TGCAGTGCTAGGAAGCTCGAAGCGGGAGGCCTAACCGGGGAGCTGTTTTTT. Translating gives CSARKLEAGGLTGELFF.

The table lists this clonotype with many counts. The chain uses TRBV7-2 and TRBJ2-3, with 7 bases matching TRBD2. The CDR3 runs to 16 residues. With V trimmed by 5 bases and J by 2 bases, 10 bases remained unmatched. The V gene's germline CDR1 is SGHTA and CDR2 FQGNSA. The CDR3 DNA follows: TGTGCCAGCAGCGGGGACGGCGGGGGATTCACAGATACGCAGTATTTT. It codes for CASSGDGGGFTDTQYF.

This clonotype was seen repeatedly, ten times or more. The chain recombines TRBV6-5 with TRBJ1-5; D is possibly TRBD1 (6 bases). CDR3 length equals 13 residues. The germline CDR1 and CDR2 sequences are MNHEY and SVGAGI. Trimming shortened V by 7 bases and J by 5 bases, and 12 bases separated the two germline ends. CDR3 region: CASTKGGDQPQHF. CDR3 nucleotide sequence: TGTGCCAGCACCAAGGGGGGGGATCAGCCCCAGCATTTT.

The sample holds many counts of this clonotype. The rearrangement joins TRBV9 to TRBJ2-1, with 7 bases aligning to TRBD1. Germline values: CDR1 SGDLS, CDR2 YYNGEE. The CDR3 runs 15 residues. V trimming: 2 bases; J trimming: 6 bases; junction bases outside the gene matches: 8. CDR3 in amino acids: CASSVFGTVGNEQFF. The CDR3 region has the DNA TGTGCCAGCAGCGTGTTCGGGACAGTAGGCAATGAGCAGTTCTTC.

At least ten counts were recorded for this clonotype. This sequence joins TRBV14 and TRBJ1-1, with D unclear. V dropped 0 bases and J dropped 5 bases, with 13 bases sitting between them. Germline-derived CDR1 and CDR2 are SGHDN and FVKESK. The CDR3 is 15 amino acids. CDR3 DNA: TGTGCCAGCAGCCAAGATCTCGGACGGCTTACTGAAGCTTTCTTT. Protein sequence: CASSQDLGRLTEAFF.

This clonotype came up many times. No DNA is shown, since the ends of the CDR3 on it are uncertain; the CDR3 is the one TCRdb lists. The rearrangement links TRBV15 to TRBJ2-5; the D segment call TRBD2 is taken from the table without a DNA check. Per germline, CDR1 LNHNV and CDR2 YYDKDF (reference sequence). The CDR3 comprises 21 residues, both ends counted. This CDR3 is CATSRDFGAGLAGGFGETQYF.